This T cell receptor (beta chain) was obtained from a study of blood T cell repertoires in COVID-19. Generated by immunoSEQ multiplex PCR, the TCRdb table keeps only in-frame clones and is missing some. The data show around 270,000 clones, with about 90% seen just once and 2.3% held by the top ten. Germline V lookup: CDR1 MDHEN, CDR2 SYDVKM. The CDR3 spans 15 residues. J lost 3 bases, V lost 4 bases, and 4 bases had no gene match. The TCR comes from a woman aged 50 to 65 with acute or convalescent COVID-19. The sample taken for sequencing was peripheral blood. J is TRBJ2-1 and V is TRBV28, with TRBD2 matching over 9 bases. The CDR3 DNA follows: TGTGCCAGCAGTTCTAGCGGGACCCACTACAATGAGCAGTTCTTC. Its translation: CASSSSGTHYNEQFF. Full variable domain (missing parts from reference TRBV28 and TRBJ2-1): DVKVTQSSRYLVKRTGEKVFLECVQDMDHENMFWYRQDPGLGLRLIYFSYDVKMKEKGDIPEGYSVSREKKERFSLILESASTNQTSMYLCASSSSGTHYNEQFFGPGTRLTVL.